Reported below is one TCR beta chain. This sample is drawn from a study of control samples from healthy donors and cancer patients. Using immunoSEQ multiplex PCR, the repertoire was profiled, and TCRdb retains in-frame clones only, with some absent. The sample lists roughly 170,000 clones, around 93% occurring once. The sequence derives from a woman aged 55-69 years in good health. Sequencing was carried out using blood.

The CDR3 loop reads CASSLLPQPQHF. DNA for the CDR3: TGTGCCAGCAGCTTACTACCTCAGCCCCAGCATTTT. This rearrangement joins TRBV7-2 to TRBJ1-5; D call uncertain. V shed 2 bases and J shed 6 bases, with 5 bases lying between them. CDR1 is SGHTA and CDR2 is FQGNSA in the germline V gene. This CDR3 region has 12 residues.